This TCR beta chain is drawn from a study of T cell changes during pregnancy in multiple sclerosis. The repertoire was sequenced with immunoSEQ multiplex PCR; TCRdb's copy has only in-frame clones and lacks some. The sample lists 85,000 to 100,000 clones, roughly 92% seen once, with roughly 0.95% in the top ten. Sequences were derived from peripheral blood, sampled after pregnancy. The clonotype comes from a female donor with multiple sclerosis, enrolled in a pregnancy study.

The CDR3 DNA reads TGTGCCTGGAGAGGAGGGGCCCTTTGGGATGAGCAGTTCTTC. Translation gives CAWRGGALWDEQFF. The rearrangement joins TRBV30 to TRBJ2-1; possible D gene TRBD2, 6 bases. The CDR3 contains 14 residues. Germline V CDR1 and CDR2: GTSNPN, SVGIG (reference sequence). V lost 3 bases and J lost 8, with 17 bases in between.